This entry concerns a single T cell receptor beta chain. The data originate from a study of OX40 agonist ivuxolimab in advanced cancers. Some clones are missing from TCRdb's copy, which holds only in-frame ones; the method was immunoSEQ multiplex PCR. The profile covers over 85,000 clones, with over 85% appearing a single time and less than 0.35% taken by the ten largest. Germline loops: CDR1 LNHDA, CDR2 SQIVND (reference sequence). The V and J ends lost 1 base and 5 bases respectively, with 11 bases between them. The CDR3 contains 14 residues. The chain carries TRBV19 and TRBJ2-5, with a tentative D call TRBD2 (5 bases). The source is an adult with an advanced solid tumor such as melanoma, head and neck, liver or kidney cancer. The sequenced sample was CD4+ or CD8+ T cells sorted from blood, obtained in a trial of the OX40 agonist ivuxolimab. The CDR3 coding sequence is TGTGCCAGTAGTATAGCCGGGGTCGGGGAGACCCAGTACTTC. Translation: CASSIAGVGETQYF.